The source of this T cell receptor beta chain is a study of T-cell memory formation after mild COVID-19. This clonotype showed up many times. The germline CDR1 and CDR2 sequences are SGHTA and FQGNSA. The CDR3 is made up of 14 amino acids. Trimming took 5 bases from V and 1 from J, leaving 11 bases between them. TCRdb reprocessed the 5' RACE reads via MiXCR and lists one record per CDR3 protein. The sample consists of roughly 40,000 distinct CDR3 sequences, 6% to 9.5% of them appearing once. The sequencing input was PBMCs or a T cell subset sorted from them (not recorded which). The TCR comes from a man between 18 and 29 years old who had mild COVID-19 (a few samples of this study predate the infection). Cell type and time point are not known. The chain uses TRBV7-2 and TRBJ1-1; D may be TRBD1 (5 bases). CDR3 coding DNA: TGTGCCAGCAGCCCCAACCAGGGGAACACTGAAGCTTTCTTT. It specifies CASSPNQGNTEAFF. The full variable domain, completed using reference TRBV7-2 and TRBJ1-1, is GAGVSQSPSNKVTEKGKDVELRCDPISGHTALYWYRQSLGQGLEFLIYFQGNSAPDKSGLPSDRFSAERTGGSVSTLTIQRTQQEDSAVYLCASSPNQGNTEAFFGQGTRLTVV.